This T cell receptor (beta chain) was found in a study of blood T cell repertoires in COVID-19. Study in general: The cDNA or gDNA used as material had been derived from T cells, B-cell-depleted T cells, or PBMCs.

The V gene's germline CDR1 is SGHKS and CDR2 YYEKEE (reference sequence). V was shortened by 4 bases and J by 1 base, with 14 bases between the two germline ends. This CDR3 has 15 amino acids. Per the original methods: It was from reference gene primer amplification that nucleated cell counts were estimated. The table came from immunoSEQ multiplex PCR; TCRdb's copy has only in-frame clones and leaves some out. D and trimming were read from the DNA, whereas the V and J calls and clone size are those reported in that table. The sample carries 150,000 to 200,000 clones, around 76% recorded once. Clinical histories supplied by participants themselves formed the basis of cohort assignment.

The V gene is TRBV5-5, the J gene TRBJ1-1; D gene unclear. The sequence was collected from a woman between 50 and 59 years old with acute COVID-19. Sequenced input: PBMCs or T cells enriched from blood (not recorded which). DNA of the CDR3: TGTGCCAGCAGCCCGCAGGTGTTCCAGAACACTGAAGCTTTCTTT. Translating it yields CASSPQVFQNTEAFF.